This record looks at one T cell receptor (beta chain) sequence and its context. Its target is not known. This sample was included in a study of Ad26.COV2.S vaccination and SARS-CoV-2 variants. Overall study findings and caveats: Reported findings describe substantial breadth in spike-specific CD8+ and CD4+ T cell responses following vaccination. Higher spike-specific TCR breadth was found in vaccine recipients than in placebo recipients.

Method: immunoSEQ multiplex PCR; TCRdb's copy keeps in-frame clones and lacks some. The sample holds some 420,000 clones, roughly 90% seen once. Trimming pared 4 bases from V and 7 bases from J, leaving 16 bases between. In germline, CDR1 is MDHEN, CDR2 SYDVKM. The CDR3 runs to 14 residues. Specified treatment: around 19 received Ad26.COV2.S at low or high dose, single or two shots; a few received placebo; per-sample allocation not given. Samples analyzed were those drawn on day 63 after the first vaccine or placebo injection. This clonotype originated in a person aged 18-65 years who received the Ad26.COV2.S COVID-19 vaccine or a placebo. This specimen was peripheral blood, taken in a trial of Ad26.COV2.S vaccine versus placebo. The V and J genes are TRBV28 and TRBJ1-2, with a possible D match to TRBD1 (5 bases). The CDR3 spells CASSSGVILGGYTF. CDR3 nucleotide sequence: TGTGCCAGCAGTTCGGGGGTGATTTTGGGTGGCTACACCTTC.